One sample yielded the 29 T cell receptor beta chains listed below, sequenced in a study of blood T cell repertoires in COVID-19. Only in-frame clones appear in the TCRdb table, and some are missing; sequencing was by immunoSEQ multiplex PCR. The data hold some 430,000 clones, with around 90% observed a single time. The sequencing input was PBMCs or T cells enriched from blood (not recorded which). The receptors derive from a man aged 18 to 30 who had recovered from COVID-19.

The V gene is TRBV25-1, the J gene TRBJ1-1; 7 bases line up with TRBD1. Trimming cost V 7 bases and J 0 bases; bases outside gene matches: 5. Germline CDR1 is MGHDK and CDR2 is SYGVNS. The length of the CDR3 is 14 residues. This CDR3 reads CASTRDSLNTEAFF. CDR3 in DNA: TGTGCCAGCACCCGGGACAGCCTGAACACTGAAGCTTTCTTT. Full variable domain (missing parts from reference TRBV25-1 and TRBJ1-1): EADIYQTPRYLVIGTGKKITLECSQTMGHDKMYWYQQDPGMELHLIHYSYGVNSTEKGDLSSESTVSRIRTEHFPLTLESARPSHTSQYLCASTRDSLNTEAFFGQGTRLTVV.

The CDR3 loop reads CANSDSPLHF. CDR3 DNA: TGCGCCAACAGCGATTCACCCCTCCACTTT. This chain joins TRBV10-1 and TRBJ1-6; no clear D. CDR1 and CDR2 (germline): WNHNN, SYGVQD (reference sequence). V was clipped by 10 bases and J by 8 bases, with 6 bases between them. CDR3 length: 10 amino acids.

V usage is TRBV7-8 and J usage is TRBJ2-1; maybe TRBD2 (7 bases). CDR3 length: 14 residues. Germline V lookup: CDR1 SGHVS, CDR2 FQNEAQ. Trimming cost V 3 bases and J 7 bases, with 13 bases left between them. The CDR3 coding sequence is TGTGCCAGCAGCTTGGGGGGGGCAACGAATGAGCAGTTCTTC. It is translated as CASSLGGATNEQFF.

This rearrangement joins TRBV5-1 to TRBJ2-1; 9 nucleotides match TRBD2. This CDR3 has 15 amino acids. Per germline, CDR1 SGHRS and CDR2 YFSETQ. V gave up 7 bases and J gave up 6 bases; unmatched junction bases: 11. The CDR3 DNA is TGCGCCAGCGAAGCTATAGCGGGGGCCGCCAATGAGCAGTTCTTC. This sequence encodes CASEAIAGAANEQFF.

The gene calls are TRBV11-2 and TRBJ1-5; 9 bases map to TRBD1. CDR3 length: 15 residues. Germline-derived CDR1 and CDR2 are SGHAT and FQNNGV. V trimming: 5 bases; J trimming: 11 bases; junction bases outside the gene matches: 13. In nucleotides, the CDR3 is TGTGCCAGCAGCAAGGGGGAGGGACAGGGCGGTTCCCAGCATTTT. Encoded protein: CASSKGEGQGGSQHF.

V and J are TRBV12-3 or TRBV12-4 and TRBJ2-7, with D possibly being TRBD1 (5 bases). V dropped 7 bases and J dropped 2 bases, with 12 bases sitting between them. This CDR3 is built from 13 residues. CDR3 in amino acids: CASKRPGPYEQYF. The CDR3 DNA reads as TGTGCCAGCAAAAGGCCAGGGCCCTACGAGCAGTACTTC.

The CDR3 nucleotides are TGTGCCAGCAGCCCGACAGAGTACACTGAAGCTTTCTTT. Translation: CASSPTEYTEAFF. The chain joins TRBV7-8 to TRBJ1-1, with D possibly being TRBD1 (5 bases). CDR1 and CDR2 (germline): SGHVS, FQNEAQ. V was pared by 5 bases and J by 3 bases, with 10 bases between. The CDR3 spans 13 residues.

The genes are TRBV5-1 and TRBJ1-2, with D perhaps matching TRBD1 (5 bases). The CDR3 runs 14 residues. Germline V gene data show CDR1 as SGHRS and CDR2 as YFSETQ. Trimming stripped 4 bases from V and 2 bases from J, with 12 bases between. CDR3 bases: TGCGCCAGCAGCCTGGGACGCGGCAACTATGGCTACACCTTC. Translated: CASSLGRGNYGYTF.

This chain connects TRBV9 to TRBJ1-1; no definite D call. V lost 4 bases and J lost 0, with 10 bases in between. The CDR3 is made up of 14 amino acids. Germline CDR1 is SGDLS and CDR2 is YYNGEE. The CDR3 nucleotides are TGTGCCAGCAGCTTGAGCCTTTTGAACACTGAAGCTTTCTTT. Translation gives CASSLSLLNTEAFF.

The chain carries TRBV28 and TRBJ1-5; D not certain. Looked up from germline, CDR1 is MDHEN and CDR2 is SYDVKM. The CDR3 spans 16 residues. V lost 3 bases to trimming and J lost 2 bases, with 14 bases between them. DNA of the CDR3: TGTGCCAGCAGTTTCCCGGACTGGATAGGCAATCAGCCCCAGCATTTT. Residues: CASSFPDWIGNQPQHF.

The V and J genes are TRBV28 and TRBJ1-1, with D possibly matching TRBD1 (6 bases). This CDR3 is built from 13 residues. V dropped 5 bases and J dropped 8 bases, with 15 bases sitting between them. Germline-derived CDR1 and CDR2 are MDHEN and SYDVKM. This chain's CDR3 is CASSLSFTGEAFF. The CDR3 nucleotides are TGTGCCAGCAGTCTTTCTTTCACAGGGGAAGCTTTCTTT. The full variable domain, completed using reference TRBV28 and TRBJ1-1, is DVKVTQSSRYLVKRTGEKVFLECVQDMDHENMFWYRQDPGLGLRLIYFSYDVKMKEKGDIPEGYSVSREKKERFSLILESASTNQTSMYLCASSLSFTGEAFFGQGTRLTVV.

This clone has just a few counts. CDR3 coding DNA: TGTGCCAGCAGTTTACGCGGGGACCCAATTAACACTGAAGCTTTCTTT. This codes for CASSLRGDPINTEAFF. V is TRBV27 and J is TRBJ1-1; a possible D gene is TRBD1 (5 bases). The CDR3 is 16 amino acids. Trimming stripped 2 bases from V and 2 bases from J, with 15 bases between. Germline V gene data show CDR1 as MNHEY and CDR2 as SMNVEV (reference sequence).

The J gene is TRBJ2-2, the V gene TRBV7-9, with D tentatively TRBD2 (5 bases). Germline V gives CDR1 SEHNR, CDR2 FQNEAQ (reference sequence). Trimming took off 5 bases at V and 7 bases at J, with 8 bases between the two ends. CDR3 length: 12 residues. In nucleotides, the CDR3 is TGTGCCAGCAGCGCCCGGGACGGGGAGCTGTTTTTT. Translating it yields CASSARDGELFF. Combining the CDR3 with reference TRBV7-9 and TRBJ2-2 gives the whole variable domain DTGVSQNPRHKITKRGQNVTFRCDPISEHNRLYWYRQTLGQGPEFLTYFQNEAQLEKSRLLSDRFSAERPKGSFSTLEIQRTEQGDSAMYLCASSARDGELFFGEGSRLTVL.

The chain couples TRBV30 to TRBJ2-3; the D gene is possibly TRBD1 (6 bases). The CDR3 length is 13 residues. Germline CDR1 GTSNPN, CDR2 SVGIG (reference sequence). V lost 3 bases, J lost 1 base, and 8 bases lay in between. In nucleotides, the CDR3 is TGTGCCTGGAGGAACAGGGGCACAGATACGCAGTATTTT. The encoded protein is CAWRNRGTDTQYF.

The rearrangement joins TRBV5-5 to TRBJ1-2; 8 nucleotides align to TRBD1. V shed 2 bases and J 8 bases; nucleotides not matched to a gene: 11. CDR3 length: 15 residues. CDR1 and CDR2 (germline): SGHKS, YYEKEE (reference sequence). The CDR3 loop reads CASSLLSGGDGGYTF. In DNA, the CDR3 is TGTGCCAGCAGCTTATTATCAGGGGGCGATGGAGGCTACACCTTC.

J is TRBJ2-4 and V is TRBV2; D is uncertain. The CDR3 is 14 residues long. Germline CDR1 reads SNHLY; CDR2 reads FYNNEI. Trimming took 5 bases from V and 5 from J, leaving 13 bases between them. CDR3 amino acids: CASSRSEYENIQYF. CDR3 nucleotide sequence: TGTGCCAGCAGTAGATCAGAATATGAAAACATTCAGTACTTC.

CDR3 amino acids: CSVAPRHSNYGYTF. The CDR3 DNA follows: TGCAGCGTTGCCCCTCGACACTCTAACTATGGCTACACCTTC. This chain joins TRBV29-1 and TRBJ1-2; D is undetermined. Trimming pared 4 bases from V and 0 bases from J, leaving 12 bases between. This CDR3 is built from 14 residues. Germline CDR1 and CDR2: SQVTM and ANQGSEA.

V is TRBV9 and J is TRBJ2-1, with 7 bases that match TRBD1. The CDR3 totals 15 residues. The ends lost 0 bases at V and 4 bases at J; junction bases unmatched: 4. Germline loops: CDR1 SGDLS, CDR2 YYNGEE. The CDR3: CASSVEAGGYNEQFF. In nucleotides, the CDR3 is TGTGCCAGCAGCGTAGAAGCAGGGGGTTACAATGAGCAGTTCTTC.

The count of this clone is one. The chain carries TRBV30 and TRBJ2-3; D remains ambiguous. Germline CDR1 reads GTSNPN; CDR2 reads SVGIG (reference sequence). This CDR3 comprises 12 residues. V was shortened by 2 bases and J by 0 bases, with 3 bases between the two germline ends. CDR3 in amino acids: CAWSQSTDTQYF. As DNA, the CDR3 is TGTGCCTGGAGTCAGAGCACAGATACGCAGTATTTT.

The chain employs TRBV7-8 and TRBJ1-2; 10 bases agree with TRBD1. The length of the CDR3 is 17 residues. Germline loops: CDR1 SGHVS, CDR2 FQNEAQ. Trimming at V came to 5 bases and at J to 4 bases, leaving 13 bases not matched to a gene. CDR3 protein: CASSPGGGQGTAYGYTF. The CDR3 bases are TGTGCCAGCAGCCCCGGTGGGGGACAGGGGACGGCCTATGGCTACACCTTC.

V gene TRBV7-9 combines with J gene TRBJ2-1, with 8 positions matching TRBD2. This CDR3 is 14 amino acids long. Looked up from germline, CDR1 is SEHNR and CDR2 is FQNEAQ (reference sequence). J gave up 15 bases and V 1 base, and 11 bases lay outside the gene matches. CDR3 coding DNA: TGTGCCAGCAGCTTAGATGTTCTGGCGGGGGGTGGGTTCTTC. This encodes CASSLDVLAGGGFF. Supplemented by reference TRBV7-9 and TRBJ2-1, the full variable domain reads DTGVSQNPRHKITKRGQNVTFRCDPISEHNRLYWYRQTLGQGPEFLTYFQNEAQLEKSRLLSDRFSAERPKGSFSTLEIQRTEQGDSAMYLCASSLDVLAGGGFFGPGTRLTVL.

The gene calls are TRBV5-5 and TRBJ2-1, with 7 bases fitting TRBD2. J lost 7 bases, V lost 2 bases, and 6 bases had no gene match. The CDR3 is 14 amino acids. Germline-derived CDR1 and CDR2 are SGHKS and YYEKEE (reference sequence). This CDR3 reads CASSLSAGPNEQFF. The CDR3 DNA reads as TGTGCCAGCAGCTTATCAGCGGGGCCAAATGAGCAGTTCTTC.

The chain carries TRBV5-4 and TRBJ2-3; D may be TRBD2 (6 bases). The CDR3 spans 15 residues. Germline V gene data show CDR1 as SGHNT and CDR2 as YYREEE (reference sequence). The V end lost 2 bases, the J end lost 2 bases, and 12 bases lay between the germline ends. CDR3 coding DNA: TGTGCCAGCAGCTTCGACGGGAGCAACACAGATACGCAGTATTTT. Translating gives CASSFDGSNTDTQYF.

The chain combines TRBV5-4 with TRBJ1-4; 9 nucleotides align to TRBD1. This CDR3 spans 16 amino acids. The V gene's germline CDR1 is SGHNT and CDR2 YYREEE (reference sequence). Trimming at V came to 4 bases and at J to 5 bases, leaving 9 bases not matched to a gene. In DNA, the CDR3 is TGTGCCAGCAGCGAATATTACAGGGGGCCGAATGAAAAACTGTTTTTT. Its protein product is CASSEYYRGPNEKLFF.

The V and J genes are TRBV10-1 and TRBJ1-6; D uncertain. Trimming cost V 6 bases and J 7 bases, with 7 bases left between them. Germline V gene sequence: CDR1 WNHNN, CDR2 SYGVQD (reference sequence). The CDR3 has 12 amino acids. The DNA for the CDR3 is TGCGCCAGCAGCTCGGGGAATTCACCCCTCCACTTT. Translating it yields CASSSGNSPLHF.

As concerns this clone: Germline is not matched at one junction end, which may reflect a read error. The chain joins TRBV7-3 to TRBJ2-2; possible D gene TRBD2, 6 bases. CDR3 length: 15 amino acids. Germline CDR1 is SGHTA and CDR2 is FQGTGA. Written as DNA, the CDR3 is TGTGCCAGCAGCTTAACAGGAGGGAACGCCGGGGAGCTGTTTTTT. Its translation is CASSLTGGNAGELFF.

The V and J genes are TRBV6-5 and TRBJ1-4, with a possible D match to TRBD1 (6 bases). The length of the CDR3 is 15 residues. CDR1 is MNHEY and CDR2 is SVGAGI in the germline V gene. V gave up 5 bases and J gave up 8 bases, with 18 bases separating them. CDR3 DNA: TGTGCCAGCAGTCCCTCAGGAGAGAGGGGGGAAAAACTGTTTTTT. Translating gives CASSPSGERGEKLFF.

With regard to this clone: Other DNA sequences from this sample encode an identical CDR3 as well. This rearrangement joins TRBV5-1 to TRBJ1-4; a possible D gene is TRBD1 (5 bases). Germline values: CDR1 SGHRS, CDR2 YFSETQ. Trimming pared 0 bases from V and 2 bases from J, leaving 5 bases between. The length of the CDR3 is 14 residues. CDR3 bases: TGCGCCAGCAGCTTGGCAGGGACTAATGAAAAACTGTTTTTT. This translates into CASSLAGTNEKLFF.

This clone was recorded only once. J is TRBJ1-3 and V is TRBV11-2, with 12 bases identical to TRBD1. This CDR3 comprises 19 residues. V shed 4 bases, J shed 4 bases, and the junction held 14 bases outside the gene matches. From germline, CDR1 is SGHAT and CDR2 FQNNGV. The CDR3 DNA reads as TGTGCCAGCAGCTCGCTCGGGACAGGGGGCTACCTTCCCGGAAACACCATATATTTT. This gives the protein CASSSLGTGGYLPGNTIYF.